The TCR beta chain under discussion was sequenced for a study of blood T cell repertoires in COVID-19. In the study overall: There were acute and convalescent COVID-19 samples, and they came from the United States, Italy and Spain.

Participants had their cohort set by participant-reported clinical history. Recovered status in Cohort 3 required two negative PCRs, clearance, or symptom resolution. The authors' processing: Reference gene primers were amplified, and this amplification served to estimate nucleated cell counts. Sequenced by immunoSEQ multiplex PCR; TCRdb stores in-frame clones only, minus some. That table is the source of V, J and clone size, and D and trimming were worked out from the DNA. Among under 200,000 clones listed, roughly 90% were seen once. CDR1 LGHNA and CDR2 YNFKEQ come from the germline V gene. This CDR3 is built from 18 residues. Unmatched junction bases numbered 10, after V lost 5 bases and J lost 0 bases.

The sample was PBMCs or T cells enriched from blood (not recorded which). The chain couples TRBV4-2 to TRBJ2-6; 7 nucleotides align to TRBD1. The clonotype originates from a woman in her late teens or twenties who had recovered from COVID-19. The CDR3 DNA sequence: TGTGCCAGCAGCTCTTGGACAGGCGTCCTCTCTGGGGCCAACGTCCTGACTTTC. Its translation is CASSSWTGVLSGANVLTF.